This TCR beta chain is from a study of glioma-infiltrating T cells. The overall study: Before surgery, glioma patients received dexamethasone for at most six days. Points from the study as a whole: Shared blood CDR3 signature motifs marked patients with low tissue-blood divergence.

Using RNA template, CDR3s of TCR alpha and beta were amplified with iRepertoire arm-PCR. TCRdb re-called the multiplex PCR reads with MiXCR, one entry per CDR3 protein. The sample yields 400,000 or so distinct CDR3 sequences, 41% seen once. The CDR3 extends over 15 amino acids. Trimming left V 6 bases short and J 5 bases short, with 23 bases between. Germline V gene sequence: CDR1 DFQATT, CDR2 SNEGSKA (reference sequence). The sample holds a few counts of this clonotype. The antigen is undetermined. This chain links TRBV20-1 with TRBJ2-7; D perhaps matches TRBD1 (7 bases). This receptor was obtained from a human donor with low-grade glioma or glioblastoma, undergoing nonglioma brain surgery, or in good health (not recorded which). The sequenced sample was glioma tissue, nonneoplastic brain tissue, or PBMCs (not recorded which). The CDR3 nucleotides are TGCAGTGCAACCGACAGGGAGGCTTTTGGTCACGAGCAGTACTTC. Translating gives CSATDREAFGHEQYF.